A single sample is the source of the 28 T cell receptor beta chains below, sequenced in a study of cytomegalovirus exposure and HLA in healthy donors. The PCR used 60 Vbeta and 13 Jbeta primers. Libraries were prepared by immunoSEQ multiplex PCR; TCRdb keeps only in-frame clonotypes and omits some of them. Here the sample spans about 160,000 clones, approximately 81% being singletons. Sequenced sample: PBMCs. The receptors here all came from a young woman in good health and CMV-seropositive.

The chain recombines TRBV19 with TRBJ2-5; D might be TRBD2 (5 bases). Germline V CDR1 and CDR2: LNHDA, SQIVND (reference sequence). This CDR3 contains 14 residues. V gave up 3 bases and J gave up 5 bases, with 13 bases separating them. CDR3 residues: CASSIEGFRETQYF. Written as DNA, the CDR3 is TGTGCCAGTAGTATTGAGGGCTTCCGGGAGACCCAGTACTTC.

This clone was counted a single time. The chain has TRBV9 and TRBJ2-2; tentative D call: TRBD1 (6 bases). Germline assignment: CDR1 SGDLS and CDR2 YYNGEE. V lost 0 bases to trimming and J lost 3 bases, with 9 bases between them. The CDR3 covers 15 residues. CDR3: CASSVVSGDTGELFF. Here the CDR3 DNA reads TGTGCCAGCAGCGTAGTATCAGGGGACACCGGGGAGCTGTTTTTT.

The CDR3 nucleotides are TGTGCCAGCAGCCCGGGGACAAGCACCGGGGAGCTGTTTTTT. Protein: CASSPGTSTGELFF. The V gene is TRBV7-3, the J gene TRBJ2-2, with D possibly being TRBD1 (6 bases). The CDR3 contains 14 residues. Trimming took off 5 bases at V and 4 bases at J, with 11 bases between the two ends. CDR1 and CDR2 from the germline V gene are SGHTA and FQGTGA.

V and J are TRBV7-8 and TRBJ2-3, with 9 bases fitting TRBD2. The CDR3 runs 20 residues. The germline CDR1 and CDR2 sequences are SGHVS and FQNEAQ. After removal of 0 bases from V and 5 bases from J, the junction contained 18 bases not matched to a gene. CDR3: CASSLALYGIVAGEIDTQYF. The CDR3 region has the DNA TGTGCCAGCAGCTTAGCGCTCTACGGTATTGTAGCGGGGGAGATAGATACGCAGTATTTT.

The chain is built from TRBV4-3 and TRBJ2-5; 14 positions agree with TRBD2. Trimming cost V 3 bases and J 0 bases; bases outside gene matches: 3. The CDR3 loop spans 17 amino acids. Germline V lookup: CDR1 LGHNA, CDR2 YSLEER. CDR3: CASSQGLAGVYQETQYF. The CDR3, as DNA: TGCGCCAGCAGCCAGGGACTAGCGGGGGTCTACCAAGAGACCCAGTACTTC.

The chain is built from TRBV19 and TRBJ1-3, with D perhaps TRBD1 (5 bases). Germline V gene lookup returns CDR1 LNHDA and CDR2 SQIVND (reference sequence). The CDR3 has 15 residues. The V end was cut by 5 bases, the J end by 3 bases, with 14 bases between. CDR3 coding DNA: TGTGCCAGTAGTCTCACGGGGGGGTTTGGAAACACCATATATTTT. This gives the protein CASSLTGGFGNTIYF.

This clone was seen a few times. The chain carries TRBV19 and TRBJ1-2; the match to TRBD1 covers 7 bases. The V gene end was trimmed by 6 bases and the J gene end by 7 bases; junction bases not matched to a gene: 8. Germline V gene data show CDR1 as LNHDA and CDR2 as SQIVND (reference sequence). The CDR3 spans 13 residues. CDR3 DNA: TGTGCCAGTAGAATAAGACAGGGAGGTGGCTACACCTTC. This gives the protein CASRIRQGGGYTF.

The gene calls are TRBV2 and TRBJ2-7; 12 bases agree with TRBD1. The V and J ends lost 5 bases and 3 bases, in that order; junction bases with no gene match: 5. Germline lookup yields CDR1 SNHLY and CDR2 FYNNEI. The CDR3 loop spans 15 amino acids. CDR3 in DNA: TGTGCCAGCAGTTGGGACAGGGGGCAAGGCTACGAGCAGTACTTC. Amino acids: CASSWDRGQGYEQYF.

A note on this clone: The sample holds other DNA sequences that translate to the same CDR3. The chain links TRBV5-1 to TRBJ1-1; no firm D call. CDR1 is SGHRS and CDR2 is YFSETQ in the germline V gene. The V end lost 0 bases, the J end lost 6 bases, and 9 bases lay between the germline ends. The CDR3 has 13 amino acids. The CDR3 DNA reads TGCGCCAGCAGCTTGGCGGGGAGGTCTGAAGCTTTCTTT. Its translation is CASSLAGRSEAFF.

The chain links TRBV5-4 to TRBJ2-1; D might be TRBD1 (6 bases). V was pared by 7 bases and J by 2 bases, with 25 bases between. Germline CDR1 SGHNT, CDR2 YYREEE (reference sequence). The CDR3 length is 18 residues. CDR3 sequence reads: CASRRQGDRDKAYNEQFF. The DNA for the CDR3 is TGTGCCAGCCGGCGGCAGGGCGACCGGGACAAAGCCTACAATGAGCAGTTCTTC.

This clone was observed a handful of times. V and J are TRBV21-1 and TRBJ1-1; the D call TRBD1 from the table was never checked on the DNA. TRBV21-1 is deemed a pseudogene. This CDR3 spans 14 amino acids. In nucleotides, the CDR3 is TGTGCCAGCAGCAAGGACAGGGGGATAGCTGAAGCTTTCTTT. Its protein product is CASSKDRGIAEAFF.

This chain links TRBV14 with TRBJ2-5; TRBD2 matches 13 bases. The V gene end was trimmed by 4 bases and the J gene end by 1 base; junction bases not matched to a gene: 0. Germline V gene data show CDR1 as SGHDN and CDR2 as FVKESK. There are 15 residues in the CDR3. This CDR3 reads CASSRLAGGQETQYF. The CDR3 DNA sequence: TGTGCCAGCAGCCGACTAGCGGGGGGCCAAGAGACCCAGTACTTC.

Written as DNA, the CDR3 is TGCGCCAGCAGCCCGGGACAGCCAGTGGGGGAGCTGTTTTTT. Protein sequence: CASSPGQPVGELFF. The chain joins TRBV5-1 to TRBJ2-2; 7 bases line up with TRBD1. Trimming removed 4 bases from V and 8 bases from J; junction bases left unmatched: 8. Germline loops: CDR1 SGHRS, CDR2 YFSETQ. The length of the CDR3 is 14 residues.

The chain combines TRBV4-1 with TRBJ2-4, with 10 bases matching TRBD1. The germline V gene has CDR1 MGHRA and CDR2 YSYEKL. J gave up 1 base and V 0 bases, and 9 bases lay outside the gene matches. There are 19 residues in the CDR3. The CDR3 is CASSQDSRTGGRAKNIQYF. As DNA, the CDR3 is TGCGCCAGCAGCCAAGATTCCCGGACAGGGGGTCGGGCCAAAAACATTCAGTACTTC.

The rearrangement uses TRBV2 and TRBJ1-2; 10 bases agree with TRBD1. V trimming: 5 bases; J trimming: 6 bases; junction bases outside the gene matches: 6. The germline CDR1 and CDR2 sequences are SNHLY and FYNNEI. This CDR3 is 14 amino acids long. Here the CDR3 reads CASSRQGAGDGYTF. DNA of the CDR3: TGTGCCAGCAGTCGACAGGGGGCCGGGGATGGCTACACCTTC.

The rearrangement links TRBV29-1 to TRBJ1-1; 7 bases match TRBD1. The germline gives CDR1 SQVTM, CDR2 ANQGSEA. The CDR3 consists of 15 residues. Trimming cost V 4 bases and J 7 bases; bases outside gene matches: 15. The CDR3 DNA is TGCAGCGTTGGGACAGGAATTTTATATGTGGATGAAGCTTTCTTT. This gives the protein CSVGTGILYVDEAFF.

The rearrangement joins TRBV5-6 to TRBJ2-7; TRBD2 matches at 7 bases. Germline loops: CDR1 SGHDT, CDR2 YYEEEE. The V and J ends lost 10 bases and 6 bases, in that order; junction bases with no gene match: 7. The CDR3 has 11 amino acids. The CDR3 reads CAGIRGSEQYF. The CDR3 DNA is TGTGCCGGCATCCGCGGGAGCGAGCAGTACTTC.

CDR3 region: CASSAQGTAGNTIYF. The CDR3, as DNA: TGTGCCAGCAGCGCACAGGGGACCGCGGGAAACACCATATATTTT. The chain is built from TRBV9 and TRBJ1-3, with 7 bases lining up with TRBD1. Trimming took 3 bases from V and 4 from J; bases not matched to a gene: 7. The V gene's germline CDR1 is SGDLS and CDR2 YYNGEE. There are 15 residues in the CDR3.

CDR3 DNA: TGCGCCAGCAGCTTACCCCGGACAGGGGGCAAGGATGAGCAGTTCTTC. Protein sequence: CASSLPRTGGKDEQFF. V gene TRBV5-1 combines with J gene TRBJ2-1; 11 positions agree with TRBD1. Germline lookup yields CDR1 SGHRS and CDR2 YFSETQ. The CDR3 length is 16 residues. The ends lost 2 bases at V and 8 bases at J; junction bases unmatched: 9.

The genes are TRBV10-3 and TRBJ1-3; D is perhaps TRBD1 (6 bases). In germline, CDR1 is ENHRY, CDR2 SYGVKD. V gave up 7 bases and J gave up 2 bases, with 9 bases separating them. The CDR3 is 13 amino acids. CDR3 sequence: CAIKQGPGNTIYF. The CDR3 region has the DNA TGTGCCATCAAACAGGGTCCTGGAAACACCATATATTTT.

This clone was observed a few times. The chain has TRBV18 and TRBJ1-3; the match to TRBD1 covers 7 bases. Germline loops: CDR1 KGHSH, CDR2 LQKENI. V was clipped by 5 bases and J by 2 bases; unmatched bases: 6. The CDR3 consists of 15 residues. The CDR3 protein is CASSTGALTGNTIYF. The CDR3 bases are TGTGCCAGCTCAACAGGGGCCCTCACTGGAAACACCATATATTTT. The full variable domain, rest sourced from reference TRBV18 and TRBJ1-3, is NAGVMQNPRHLVRRRGQEARLRCSPMKGHSHVYWYRQLPEEGLKFMVYLQKENIIDESGMPKERFSAEFPKEGPSILRIQQVVRGDSAAYFCASSTGALTGNTIYFGEGSWLTVV.

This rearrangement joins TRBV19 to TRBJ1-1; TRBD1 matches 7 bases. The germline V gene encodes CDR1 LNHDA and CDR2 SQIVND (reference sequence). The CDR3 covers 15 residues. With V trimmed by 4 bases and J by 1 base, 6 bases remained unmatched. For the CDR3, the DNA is TGTGCCAGTAGTAGGAGGACAGGTCAGAACACTGAAGCTTTCTTT. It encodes CASSRRTGQNTEAFF.

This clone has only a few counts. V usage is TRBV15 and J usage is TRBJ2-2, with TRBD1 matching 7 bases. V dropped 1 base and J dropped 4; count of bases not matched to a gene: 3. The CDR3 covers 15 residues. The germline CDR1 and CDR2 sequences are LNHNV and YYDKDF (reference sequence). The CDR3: CATSRGQGVTGELFF. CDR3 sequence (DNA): TGTGCCACCAGCAGAGGTCAGGGGGTCACCGGGGAGCTGTTTTTT.

This chain's CDR3 is CASTPRLAGEYNEQFF. Written as DNA, the CDR3 is TGTGCCAGCACCCCTAGGTTAGCGGGGGAGTACAATGAGCAGTTCTTC. The chain recombines TRBV7-6 with TRBJ2-1; TRBD2 aligns across 9 bases. CDR3 length: 16 amino acids. Germline CDR1 SGHVS, CDR2 FNYEAQ. The V and J ends lost 7 bases and 4 bases, in that order; junction bases with no gene match: 11. Variable domain in full (rest from reference TRBV7-6 and TRBJ2-1): GAGVSQSPRYKVTKRGQDVALRCDPISGHVSLYWYRQALGQGPEFLTYFNYEAQQDKSGLPNDRFSAERPEGSISTLTIQRTEQRDSAMYRCASTPRLAGEYNEQFFGPGTRLTVL.

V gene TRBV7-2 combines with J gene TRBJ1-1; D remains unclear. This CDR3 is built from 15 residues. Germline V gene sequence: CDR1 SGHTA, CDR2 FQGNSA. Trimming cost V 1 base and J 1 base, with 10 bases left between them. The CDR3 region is CASSLVPGPNTEAFF. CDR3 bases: TGTGCCAGCAGCTTAGTCCCAGGCCCGAACACTGAAGCTTTCTTT.

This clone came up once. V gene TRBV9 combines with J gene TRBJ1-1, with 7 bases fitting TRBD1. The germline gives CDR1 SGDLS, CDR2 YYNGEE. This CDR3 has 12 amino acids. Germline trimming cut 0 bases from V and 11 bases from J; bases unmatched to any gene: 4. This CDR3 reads CASSVGVTGAFF. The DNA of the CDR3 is TGTGCCAGCAGCGTAGGGGTGACAGGGGCTTTCTTT.

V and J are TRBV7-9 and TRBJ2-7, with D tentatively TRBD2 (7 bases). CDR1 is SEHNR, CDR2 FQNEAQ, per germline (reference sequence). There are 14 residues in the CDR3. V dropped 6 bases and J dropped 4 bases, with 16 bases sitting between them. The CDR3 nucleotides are TGTGCCAGCAGAGATCGGGGGGCCGGGTACGAGCAGTACTTC. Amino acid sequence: CASRDRGAGYEQYF.

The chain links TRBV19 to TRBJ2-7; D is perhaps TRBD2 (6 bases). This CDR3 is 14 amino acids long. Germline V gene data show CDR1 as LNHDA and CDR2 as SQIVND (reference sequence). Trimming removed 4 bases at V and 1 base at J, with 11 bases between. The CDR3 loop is CASSNSGTSYEQYF. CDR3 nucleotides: TGTGCCAGTAGTAATAGCGGAACTTCCTACGAGCAGTACTTC. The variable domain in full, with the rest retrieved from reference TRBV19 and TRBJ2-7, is DGGITQSPKYLFRKEGQNVTLSCEQNLNHDAMYWYRQDPGQGLRLIYYSQIVNDFQKGDIAEGYSVSREKKESFPLTVTSAQKNPTAFYLCASSNSGTSYEQYFGPGTRLTVT.